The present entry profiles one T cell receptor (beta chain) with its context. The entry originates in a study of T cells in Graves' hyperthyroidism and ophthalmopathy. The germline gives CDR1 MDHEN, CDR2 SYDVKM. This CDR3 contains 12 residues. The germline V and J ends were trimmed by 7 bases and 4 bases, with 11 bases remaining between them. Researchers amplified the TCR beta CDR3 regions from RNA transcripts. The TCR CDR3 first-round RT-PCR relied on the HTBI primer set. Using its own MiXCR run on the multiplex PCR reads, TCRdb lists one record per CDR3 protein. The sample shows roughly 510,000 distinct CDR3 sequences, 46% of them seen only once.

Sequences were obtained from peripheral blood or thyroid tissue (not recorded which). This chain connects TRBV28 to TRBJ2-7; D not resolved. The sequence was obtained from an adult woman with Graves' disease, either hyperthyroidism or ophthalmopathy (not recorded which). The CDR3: CASTAEPYEQYF. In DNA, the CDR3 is TGTGCCAGCACGGCAGAACCTTACGAGCAGTACTTC. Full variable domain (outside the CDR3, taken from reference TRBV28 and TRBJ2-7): DVKVTQSSRYLVKRTGEKVFLECVQDMDHENMFWYRQDPGLGLRLIYFSYDVKMKEKGDIPEGYSVSREKKERFSLILESASTNQTSMYLCASTAEPYEQYFGPGTRLTVT.